This T cell receptor (beta chain) derives from a study of blood T cell repertoires in COVID-19. The wider study: Whether acute or convalescent, the COVID-19 samples came from the United States, Italy and Spain. From T cells, B-cell-depleted T cells, or PBMCs came the material, which was cDNA or gDNA.

Produced via immunoSEQ multiplex PCR; TCRdb's table is partial and in-frame only. The profile shows about 140,000 clones, 85% to 90% of them singletons. CDR1 SGDLS and CDR2 YYNGEE come from the germline V gene. V was clipped by 4 bases and J by 4 bases, with 16 bases between them. The CDR3 spans 15 residues. The sequenced material came from peripheral blood. The receptor's source is a man aged 45-65 years with active or convalescent COVID-19. The chain recombines TRBV9 with TRBJ2-3, with D possibly being TRBD1 (5 bases). The chain's CDR3 is CASSPQIQGSDTQYF. CDR3 nucleotides: TGTGCCAGCAGCCCACAGATCCAGGGCTCAGATACGCAGTATTTT.